This T cell receptor (beta chain) was obtained from a study of T cells in localized non-small cell lung cancer. Points from the study as a whole: In adjacent lung, a median about 52 of the top 100 tumor clones were found.

Trimming removed 5 bases at V and 1 base at J, with 11 bases between. CDR1 and CDR2 (germline): SEHNR, FQNEAQ (reference sequence). CDR3 length: 14 residues. This clone turned up a few times. The antigen remains unidentified. This table comes from immunoSEQ multiplex PCR, and its TCRdb copy is limited to in-frame clones, with some not included. The table includes some 7,700 clones, around 90% detected once. The sample consisted of peripheral blood mononuclear cells, taken before any cancer treatment. V and J are TRBV7-9 and TRBJ1-1, with D perhaps TRBD1 (6 bases). The TCR sequence derives from a male donor aged 60 or over with stage II lung adenocarcinoma. The CDR3 DNA sequence: TGTGCCAGCAGCCAACCGGGACAGAACACTGAAGCTTTCTTT. This translates into CASSQPGQNTEAFF.